Below, one T cell receptor (beta chain) is given with its context. The PCR contained 60 Vbeta and 13 Jbeta primers. The repertoire was sequenced with immunoSEQ multiplex PCR; TCRdb's copy has only in-frame clones and lacks some. The sample contains some 130,000 clones, 80% of which appear only once. The data are from a study of cytomegalovirus exposure and HLA in healthy donors. The CDR3 length is 16 residues. Trimming shortened V by 5 bases and J by 3 bases, and 20 bases separated the two germline ends. The germline CDR1 and CDR2 sequences are MDHEN and SYDVKM. The source is a male donor in good health and CMV-seropositive. The material sequenced was PBMCs. This rearrangement joins TRBV28 to TRBJ2-7, with D possibly TRBD1 on 6 matching bases. The CDR3 here is CASSLPVRGRGYEQYF. In DNA, the CDR3 is TGTGCCAGCAGTCTACCCGTCAGGGGAAGGGGCTACGAGCAGTACTTC.